Shown below are 12 T cell receptor beta chains from a single sample sequenced in a study of CD8 T cells in Susac syndrome. With random hexamers, reverse transcription was performed on roughly 0.5 to 1 ug of RNA. TCRdb reanalysed the immunoSEQ multiplex PCR reads using MiXCR and keeps one entry per CDR3 protein. Found here are a few hundred thousand distinct CDR3 sequences, nearly 97% of them singletons; the top ten hold 0.075% to 0.095%. The sequenced material came from CD4+ T cells from PBMCs. These receptors came from a human donor with multiple sclerosis.

This chain links TRBV27 with TRBJ1-6; no firm D call. Trimming removed 2 bases at V and 11 bases at J, with 10 bases between. The CDR3 has 13 amino acids. In germline, CDR1 is MNHEY, CDR2 SMNVEV (reference sequence). This CDR3 is CASSLVGVTPLHF. CDR3 in DNA: TGTGCCAGCAGTTTAGTTGGGGTTACACCCCTCCACTTT.

The chain links TRBV7-9 to TRBJ1-5, with TRBD1 as a possible D gene (5 bases). This CDR3 contains 14 residues. The ends were cut back, 3 bases at V and 2 bases at J, with 8 bases in the middle. Germline CDR1 and CDR2: SEHNR and FQNEAQ (reference sequence). This CDR3 is CASSFGAGNQPQHF. Written as DNA, the CDR3 is TGTGCCAGCAGCTTTGGGGCCGGCAATCAGCCCCAGCATTTT.

The rearrangement uses TRBV18 and TRBJ2-5, with 8 nucleotides matching TRBD2. CDR3 length: 17 residues. Germline V gene sequence: CDR1 KGHSH, CDR2 LQKENI. Unmatched junction bases numbered 11, after V lost 5 bases and J lost 0 bases. In DNA, the CDR3 is TGTGCCAGCTCAGGGTTACCAGCGGGAGATAACCAAGAGACCCAGTACTTC. Its protein product is CASSGLPAGDNQETQYF.

This sequence joins TRBV18 and TRBJ2-3; D remains ambiguous. The V and J ends lost 3 bases and 2 bases respectively, with 6 bases between them. The CDR3 has 13 amino acids. Germline V gene lookup returns CDR1 KGHSH and CDR2 LQKENI. The CDR3 region is CASSPPVTDTQYF. CDR3 bases: TGTGCCAGCTCACCCCCAGTCACAGATACGCAGTATTTT.

V gene TRBV7-9 combines with J gene TRBJ1-6; D unresolved. The CDR3 has 15 residues. CDR1 and CDR2 from the germline V gene are SEHNR and FQNEAQ (reference sequence). Trimming shortened V by 1 base and J by 9 bases, and 13 bases separated the two germline ends. DNA of the CDR3: TGTGCCAGCAGCTTAGGGGTCCCGAGTGGTTCACCCCTCCACTTT. This translates into CASSLGVPSGSPLHF.

The V and J genes are TRBV29-1 and TRBJ1-1; D ambiguous. Germline CDR1 SQVTM, CDR2 ANQGSEA. The V and J ends lost 4 bases and 1 base respectively, with 4 bases between them. This CDR3 region has 11 residues. The CDR3 DNA is TGCAGCGTTGGGCAGAACACTGAAGCTTTCTTT. It specifies CSVGQNTEAFF.

The rearrangement joins TRBV3-1 to TRBJ2-6; TRBD1 aligns across 8 bases. Trimming took 6 bases from V and 0 from J; bases not matched to a gene: 7. Germline CDR1 LGHDT, CDR2 YNNKEL (reference sequence). The CDR3 spans 17 residues. The chain's CDR3 is CASRRGQGNSGANVLTF. The CDR3 DNA reads TGTGCCAGCAGACGAGGACAGGGCAACTCTGGGGCCAACGTCCTGACTTTC.

This chain links TRBV3-1 with TRBJ2-1, with D tentatively TRBD1 or TRBD2 (7 bases each). V lost 0 bases and J 12 bases, leaving 21 bases between the germline ends. The CDR3 contains 16 residues. Germline lookup yields CDR1 LGHDT and CDR2 YNNKEL (reference sequence). The CDR3 bases are TGTGCCAGCAGCCAAGAGTTTGGCAGGGGGGGTGATCGGCAGTTCTTC. It is translated as CASSQEFGRGGDRQFF.

The chain links TRBV11-1 to TRBJ2-5; D may correspond to TRBD1 or TRBD2 (5 bases each). V dropped 2 bases and J dropped 1 base, with 11 bases sitting between them. Germline V lookup: CDR1 SGHAT, CDR2 FQDESV (reference sequence). CDR3 size: 15 residues. In DNA, the CDR3 is TGTGCCAGCAGCTTAACCGGGGCAACCCAAGAGACCCAGTACTTC. Translating it yields CASSLTGATQETQYF. Drawing the rest from reference TRBV11-1 and TRBJ2-5, the complete variable domain is EAEVAQSPRYKITEKSQAVAFWCDPISGHATLYWYRQILGQGPELLVQFQDESVVDDSQLPKDRFSAERLKGVDSTLKIQPAELGDSAMYLCASSLTGATQETQYFGPGTRLLVL.

The chain uses TRBV30 and TRBJ2-1; TRBD2 matches 9 bases. With 0 bases clipped from V and 3 bases from J, the junction kept 3 bases outside the gene matches. Germline CDR1 GTSNPN, CDR2 SVGIG (reference sequence). The CDR3 contains 15 residues. In nucleotides, the CDR3 is TGTGCCTGGAGTGTTGGCGGGAGGGGCTACAATGAGCAGTTCTTC. As protein: CAWSVGGRGYNEQFF.

The rearrangement links TRBV27 to TRBJ1-2, with D tentatively TRBD1 (5 bases). This CDR3 is 15 amino acids long. Looked up from germline, CDR1 is MNHEY and CDR2 is SMNVEV (reference sequence). Trimming removed 4 bases from V and 8 bases from J, with 20 bases in between. The CDR3 DNA sequence: TGTGCCAGCAGTTCTGGACGGGTGGGGGGGAAAGGCTACACCTTC. This gives the protein CASSSGRVGGKGYTF.

The chain recombines TRBV29-1 with TRBJ1-2; D uncertain. The CDR3 length is 12 residues. The germline CDR1 and CDR2 sequences are SQVTM and ANQGSEA. V was clipped by 6 bases and J by 3 bases, with 11 bases between them. The CDR3 loop reads CSVGIADYGYTF. The CDR3 DNA follows: TGCAGCGTCGGTATAGCTGACTATGGCTACACCTTC.